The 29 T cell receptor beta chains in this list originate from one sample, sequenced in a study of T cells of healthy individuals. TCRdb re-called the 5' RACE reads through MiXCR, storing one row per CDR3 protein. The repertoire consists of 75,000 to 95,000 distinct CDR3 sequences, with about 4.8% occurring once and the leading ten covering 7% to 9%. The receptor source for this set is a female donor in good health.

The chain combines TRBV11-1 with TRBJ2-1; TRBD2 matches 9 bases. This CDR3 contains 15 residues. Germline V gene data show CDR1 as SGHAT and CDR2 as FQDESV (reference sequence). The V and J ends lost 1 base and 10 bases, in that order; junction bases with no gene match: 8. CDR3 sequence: CASSLGAGGPSEQFF. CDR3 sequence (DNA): TGTGCCAGCAGCTTAGGGGCGGGAGGGCCCTCCGAGCAGTTCTTC.

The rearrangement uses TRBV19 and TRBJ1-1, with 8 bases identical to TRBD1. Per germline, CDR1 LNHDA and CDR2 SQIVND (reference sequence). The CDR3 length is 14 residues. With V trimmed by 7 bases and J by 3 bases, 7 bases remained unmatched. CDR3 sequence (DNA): TGTGCCAGTAAAAAGACAGGGGCCTACACTGAAGCTTTCTTT. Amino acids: CASKKTGAYTEAFF.

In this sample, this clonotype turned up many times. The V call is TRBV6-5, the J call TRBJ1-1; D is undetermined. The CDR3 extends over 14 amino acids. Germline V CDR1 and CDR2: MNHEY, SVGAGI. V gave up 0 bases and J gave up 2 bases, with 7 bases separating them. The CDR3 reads CASSYSGYNTEAFF. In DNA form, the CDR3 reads TGTGCCAGCAGTTACTCAGGATACAACACTGAAGCTTTCTTT.

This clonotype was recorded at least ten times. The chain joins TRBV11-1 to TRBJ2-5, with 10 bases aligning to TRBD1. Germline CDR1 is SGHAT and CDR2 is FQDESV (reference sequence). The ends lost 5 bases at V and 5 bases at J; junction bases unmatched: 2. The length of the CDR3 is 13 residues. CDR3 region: CASSPDRGETQYF. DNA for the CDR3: TGTGCCAGCAGCCCGGACAGGGGGGAGACCCAGTACTTC. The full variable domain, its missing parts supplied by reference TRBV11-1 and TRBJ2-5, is EAEVAQSPRYKITEKSQAVAFWCDPISGHATLYWYRQILGQGPELLVQFQDESVVDDSQLPKDRFSAERLKGVDSTLKIQPAELGDSAMYLCASSPDRGETQYFGPGTRLLVL.

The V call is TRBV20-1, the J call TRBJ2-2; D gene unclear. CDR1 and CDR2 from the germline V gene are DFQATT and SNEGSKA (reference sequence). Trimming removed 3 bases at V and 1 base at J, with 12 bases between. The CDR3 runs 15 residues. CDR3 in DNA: TGCAGTGCTAGGATCGTTCAGCGGAACACCGGGGAGCTGTTTTTT. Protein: CSARIVQRNTGELFF.

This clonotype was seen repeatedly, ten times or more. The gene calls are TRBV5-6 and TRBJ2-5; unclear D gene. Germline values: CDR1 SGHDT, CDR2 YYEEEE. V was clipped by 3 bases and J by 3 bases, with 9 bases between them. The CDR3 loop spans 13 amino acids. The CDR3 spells CASSSAWEETQYF. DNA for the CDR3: TGTGCCAGCAGCTCGGCGTGGGAAGAGACCCAGTACTTC.

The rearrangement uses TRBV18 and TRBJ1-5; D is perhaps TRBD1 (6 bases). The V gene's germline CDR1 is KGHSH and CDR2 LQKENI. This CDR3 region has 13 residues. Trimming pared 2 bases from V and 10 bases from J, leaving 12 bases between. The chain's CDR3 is CASSPSGVEPQHF. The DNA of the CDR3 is TGTGCCAGCTCACCATCAGGGGTGGAACCCCAGCATTTT.

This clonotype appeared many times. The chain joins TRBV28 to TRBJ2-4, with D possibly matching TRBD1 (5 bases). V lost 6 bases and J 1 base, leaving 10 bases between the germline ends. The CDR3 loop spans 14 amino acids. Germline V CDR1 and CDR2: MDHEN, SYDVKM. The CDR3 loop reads CASSPSGAKNIQYF. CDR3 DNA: TGTGCCAGCAGCCCCTCAGGGGCCAAAAACATTCAGTACTTC.

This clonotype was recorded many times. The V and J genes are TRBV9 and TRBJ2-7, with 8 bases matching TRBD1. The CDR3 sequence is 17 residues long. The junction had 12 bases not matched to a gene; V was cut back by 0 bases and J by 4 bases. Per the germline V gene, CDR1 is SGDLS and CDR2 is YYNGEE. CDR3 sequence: CASSVDPGQGKAYEQYF. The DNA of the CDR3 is TGTGCCAGCAGCGTAGACCCCGGACAGGGTAAGGCTTACGAGCAGTACTTC.

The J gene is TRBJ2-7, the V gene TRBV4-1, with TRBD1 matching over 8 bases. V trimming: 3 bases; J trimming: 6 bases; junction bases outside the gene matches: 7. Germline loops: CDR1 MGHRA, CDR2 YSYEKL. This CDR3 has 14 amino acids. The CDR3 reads CASSHPGQGVEQYF. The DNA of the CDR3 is TGCGCCAGCAGCCACCCCGGACAGGGCGTCGAGCAGTACTTC.

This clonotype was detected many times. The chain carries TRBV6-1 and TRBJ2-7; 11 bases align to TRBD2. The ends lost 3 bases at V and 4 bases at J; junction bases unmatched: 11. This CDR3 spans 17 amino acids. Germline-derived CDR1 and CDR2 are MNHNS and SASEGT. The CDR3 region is CASSDGLAGPSRYEQYF. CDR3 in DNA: TGTGCCAGCAGTGACGGACTAGCGGGCCCCTCGAGATACGAGCAGTACTTC.

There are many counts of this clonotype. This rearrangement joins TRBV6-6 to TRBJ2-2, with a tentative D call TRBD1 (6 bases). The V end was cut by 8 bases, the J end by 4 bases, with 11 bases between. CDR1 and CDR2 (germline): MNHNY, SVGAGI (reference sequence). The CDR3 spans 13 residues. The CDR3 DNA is TGTGCCAGCTACCAAGGGGGCACCGGGGAGCTGTTTTTT. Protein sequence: CASYQGGTGELFF.

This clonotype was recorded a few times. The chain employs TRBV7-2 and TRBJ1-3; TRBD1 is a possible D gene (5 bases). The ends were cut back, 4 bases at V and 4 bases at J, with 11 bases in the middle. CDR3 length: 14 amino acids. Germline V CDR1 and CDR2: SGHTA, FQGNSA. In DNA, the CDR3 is TGTGCCAGCAGCTCGACAGTTGTAGGAAACACCATATATTTT. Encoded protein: CASSSTVVGNTIYF.

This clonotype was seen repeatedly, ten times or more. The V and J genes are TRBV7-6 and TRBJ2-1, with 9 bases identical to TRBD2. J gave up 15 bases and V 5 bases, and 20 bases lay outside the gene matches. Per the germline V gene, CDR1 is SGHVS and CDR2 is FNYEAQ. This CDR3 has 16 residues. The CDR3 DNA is TGTGCCAGCAGCCCCGGCCAAGCGGGAGGCCACGAGAGGTGGTTCTTC. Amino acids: CASSPGQAGGHERWFF.

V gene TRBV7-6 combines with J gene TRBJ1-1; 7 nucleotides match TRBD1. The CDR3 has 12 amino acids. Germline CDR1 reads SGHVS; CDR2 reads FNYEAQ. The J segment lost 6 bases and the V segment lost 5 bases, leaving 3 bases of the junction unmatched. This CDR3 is CASSTGQAEAFF. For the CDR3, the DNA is TGTGCCAGCAGCACCGGACAGGCTGAAGCTTTCTTT.

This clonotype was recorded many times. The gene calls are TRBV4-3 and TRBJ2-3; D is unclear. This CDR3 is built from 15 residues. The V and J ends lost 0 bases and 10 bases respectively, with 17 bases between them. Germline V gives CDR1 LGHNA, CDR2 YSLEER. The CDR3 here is CASSQDRPALSAQYF. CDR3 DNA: TGCGCCAGCAGCCAAGATAGACCGGCGCTCAGTGCGCAGTATTTT.

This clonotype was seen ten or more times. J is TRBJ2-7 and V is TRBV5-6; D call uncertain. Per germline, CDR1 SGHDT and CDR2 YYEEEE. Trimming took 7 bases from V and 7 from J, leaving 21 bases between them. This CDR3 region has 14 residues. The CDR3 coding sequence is TGTGCCAGCCTGAGTCGGCCGTCCCTTCGGGAGCAGTACTTC. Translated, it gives CASLSRPSLREQYF.

The CDR3 DNA sequence: TGCGCCAGCAGCCATCACCGGGGCGGGAGGGCCAAAAACATTCAGTACTTC. Translating it yields CASSHHRGGRAKNIQYF. The V and J genes are TRBV4-3 and TRBJ2-4, with TRBD2 matching over 8 bases. The CDR3 spans 17 residues. The V gene end was trimmed by 3 bases and the J gene end by 1 base; junction bases not matched to a gene: 8. In germline, CDR1 is LGHNA, CDR2 YSLEER.

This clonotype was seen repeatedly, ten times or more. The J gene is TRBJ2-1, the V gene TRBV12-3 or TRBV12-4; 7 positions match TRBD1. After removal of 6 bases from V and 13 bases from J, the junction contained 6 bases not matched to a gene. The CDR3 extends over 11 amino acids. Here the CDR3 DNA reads TGTGCCAGCAGCCTGGGACAGACACAGTTCTTC. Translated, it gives CASSLGQTQFF.

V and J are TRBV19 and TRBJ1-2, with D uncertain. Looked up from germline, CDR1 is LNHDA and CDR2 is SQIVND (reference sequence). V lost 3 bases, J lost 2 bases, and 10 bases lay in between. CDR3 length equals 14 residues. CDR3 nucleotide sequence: TGTGCCAGTAGTATGAGCGGGTCGAACTATGGCTACACCTTC. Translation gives CASSMSGSNYGYTF.

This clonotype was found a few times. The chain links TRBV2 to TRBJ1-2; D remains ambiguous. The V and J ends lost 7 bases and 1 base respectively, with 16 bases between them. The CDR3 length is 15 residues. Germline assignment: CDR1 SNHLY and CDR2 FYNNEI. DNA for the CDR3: TGTGCCAGCATCCCCACGGACCGGATTAACTATGGCTACACCTTC. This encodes CASIPTDRINYGYTF.

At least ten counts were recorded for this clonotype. The DNA for the CDR3 is TGTGCCAGCAGTGAAAGGGGGAGAGACACTGAAGCTTTCTTT. Encoded protein: CASSERGRDTEAFF. The V call is TRBV2, the J call TRBJ1-1, with D possibly being TRBD1 (6 bases). V dropped 2 bases and J dropped 3 bases, with 10 bases sitting between them. The CDR3 has 14 residues. Germline V CDR1 and CDR2: SNHLY, FYNNEI.

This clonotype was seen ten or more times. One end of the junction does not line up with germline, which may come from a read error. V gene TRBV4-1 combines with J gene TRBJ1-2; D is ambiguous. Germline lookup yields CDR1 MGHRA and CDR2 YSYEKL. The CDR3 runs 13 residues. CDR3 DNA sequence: TGCGCCAGCAGCCAAGATCCGGGGTATGACTACACCTTC. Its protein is CASSQDPGYDYTF.

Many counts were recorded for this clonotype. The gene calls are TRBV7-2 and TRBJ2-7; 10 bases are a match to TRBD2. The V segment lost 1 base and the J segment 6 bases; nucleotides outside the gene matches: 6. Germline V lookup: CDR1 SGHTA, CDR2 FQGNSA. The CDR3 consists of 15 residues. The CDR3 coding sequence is TGTGCCAGCAGCTTAGGGAGCGGGAGGGCCCGCGAGCAGTACTTC. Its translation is CASSLGSGRAREQYF.

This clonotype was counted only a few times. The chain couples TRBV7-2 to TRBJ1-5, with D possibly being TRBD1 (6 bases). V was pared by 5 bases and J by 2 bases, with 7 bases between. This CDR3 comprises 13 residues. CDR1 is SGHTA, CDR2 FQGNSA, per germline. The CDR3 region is CASSRQGNQPQHF. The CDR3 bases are TGTGCCAGCAGCCGACAGGGCAATCAGCCCCAGCATTTT.

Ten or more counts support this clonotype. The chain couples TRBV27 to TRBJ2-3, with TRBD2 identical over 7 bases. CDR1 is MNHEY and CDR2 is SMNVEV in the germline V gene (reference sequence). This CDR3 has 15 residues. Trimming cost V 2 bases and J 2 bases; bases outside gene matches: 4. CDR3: CASSLTGGITDTQYF. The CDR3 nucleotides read TGTGCCAGCAGTTTAACGGGAGGAATCACAGATACGCAGTATTTT.

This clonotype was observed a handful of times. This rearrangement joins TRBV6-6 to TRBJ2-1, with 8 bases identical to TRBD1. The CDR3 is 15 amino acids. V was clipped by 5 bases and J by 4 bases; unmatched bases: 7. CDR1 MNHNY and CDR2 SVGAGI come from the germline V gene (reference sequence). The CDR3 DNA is TGTGCCAGCAGTATTCAGGGGGCGCGGTACAATGAGCAGTTCTTC. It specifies CASSIQGARYNEQFF.

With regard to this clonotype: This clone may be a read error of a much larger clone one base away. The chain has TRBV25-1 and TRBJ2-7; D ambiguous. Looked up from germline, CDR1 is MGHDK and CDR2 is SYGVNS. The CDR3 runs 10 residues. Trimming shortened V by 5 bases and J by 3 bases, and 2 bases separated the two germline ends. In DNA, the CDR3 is TGTGCCAGCAGTTACTACGAGCAGTACTTC. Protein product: CASSYYEQYF.

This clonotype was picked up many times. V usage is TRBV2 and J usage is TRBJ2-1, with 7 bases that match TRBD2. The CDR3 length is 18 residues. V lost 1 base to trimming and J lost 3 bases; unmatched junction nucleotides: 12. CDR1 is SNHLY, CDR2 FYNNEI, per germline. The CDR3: CASSEGGSLSGNYNEQFF. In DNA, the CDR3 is TGTGCCAGCAGTGAAGGGGGCTCCTTAAGCGGGAACTACAATGAGCAGTTCTTC.